The T cell receptor beta chain described here comes from a study of blood T cell repertoires in COVID-19. Study-wide background: Material from acute and convalescent COVID-19 was sourced from the United States, Italy and Spain. In each case, the material was cDNA or gDNA derived from T cells, B-cell-depleted T cells, or PBMCs.

The assay was immunoSEQ multiplex PCR, and TCRdb's table has in-frame clones only and misses some. This repertoire shows 200,000 to 250,000 clones, about 88% found once; its top ten account for over 1.5%. From germline, CDR1 is MNHEY and CDR2 SVGAGI. The CDR3 sequence is 12 residues long. Between the trimmed V and J ends, which lost 7 bases and 6 bases, there was a span of 13 bases. Sequenced: peripheral blood. The clonotype comes from a man between 65 and 85 years old with acute or convalescent COVID-19. The V call is TRBV6-5, the J call TRBJ2-7; D might be TRBD1 (6 bases). The CDR3 reads CASTRTGFEQYF. CDR3 sequence (DNA): TGTGCCAGCACCCGAACAGGGTTCGAGCAGTACTTC.